These 20 T cell receptor beta chains were sequenced from one sample in a study of response to subunit inactivated influenza vaccine. TCRdb independently ran MiXCR on the RT-PCR reads; one entry per CDR3 protein. Of roughly 500,000 distinct CDR3 sequences in the sample, about 15% were seen once. Sequenced here: CD4+ T cells sorted from PBMCs, sampled around 25 months after vaccination. Source of these receptors: a man aged 50-75 years who received an inactivated influenza vaccine.

The rearrangement joins TRBV27 to TRBJ2-1; D gene ambiguous. Germline V gene lookup returns CDR1 MNHEY and CDR2 SMNVEV (reference sequence). V lost 0 bases to trimming and J lost 6 bases, with 6 bases between them. The CDR3 sequence is 13 residues long. CDR3 protein: CASSLSGSNEQFF. The DNA of the CDR3 is TGTGCCAGCAGTTTATCGGGCAGCAATGAGCAGTTCTTC.

This clonotype has just a few counts. As DNA, the CDR3 is TGTGCCACTACCTACTCGACGATGGGATATGGCTACACCTTC. Encoded protein: CATTYSTMGYGYTF. The V gene is TRBV6-2 or TRBV6-3, the J gene TRBJ1-2; D gene ambiguous. The germline CDR1 and CDR2 sequences are MNHEY and SVGEGT. The CDR3 sequence is 14 residues long. V was clipped by 10 bases and J by 5 bases, with 20 bases between them.

V gene TRBV28 combines with J gene TRBJ2-3; D tentatively fits TRBD1 or TRBD2 (6 bases each). There are 17 residues in the CDR3. Trimming removed 6 bases from V and 5 bases from J, with 24 bases in between. Germline CDR1 reads MDHEN; CDR2 reads SYDVKM. In DNA form, the CDR3 reads TGTGCCAGCAGCACGCCCAAATTCGGAGGGGGTGGAGATACGCAGTATTTT. It yields the protein CASSTPKFGGGGDTQYF.

V gene TRBV27 combines with J gene TRBJ2-2; TRBD2 matches 11 bases. The CDR3 length is 16 residues. Germline trimming cut 6 bases from V and 4 bases from J; bases unmatched to any gene: 7. Looked up from germline, CDR1 is MNHEY and CDR2 is SMNVEV (reference sequence). CDR3 in amino acids: CASSQDSGRGTGELFF. DNA for the CDR3: TGTGCCAGCAGCCAGGATAGCGGGAGGGGCACCGGGGAGCTGTTTTTT.

The rearrangement uses TRBV7-2 and TRBJ2-7, with no clear D. CDR1 is SGHTA and CDR2 is FQGNSA in the germline V gene. V was clipped by 1 base and J by 2 bases, with 12 bases between them. The CDR3 has 15 residues. The chain's CDR3 is CASSLDPAKPYEQYF. The CDR3 DNA follows: TGTGCCAGCAGCTTAGATCCGGCGAAACCCTACGAGCAGTACTTC.

V gene TRBV29-1 combines with J gene TRBJ2-3, with TRBD2 identical over 9 bases. Germline V gene sequence: CDR1 SQVTM, CDR2 ANQGSEA. With V trimmed by 8 bases and J by 6 bases, 9 bases remained unmatched. CDR3 size: 13 residues. The CDR3 is CSWGSGGPDTQYF. The DNA of the CDR3 is TGCAGCTGGGGGAGCGGGGGGCCCGATACGCAGTATTTT.

The gene calls are TRBV7-2 and TRBJ2-1; TRBD2 matches 11 bases. CDR3 length: 16 residues. After removal of 2 bases from V and 9 bases from J, the junction contained 9 bases not matched to a gene. Germline V lookup: CDR1 SGHTA, CDR2 FQGNSA. The CDR3 loop is CASSLSLAGGPGEQFF. Written as DNA, the CDR3 is TGTGCCAGCAGCTTAAGCTTAGCGGGAGGGCCCGGTGAGCAGTTCTTC.

The chain combines TRBV3-1 with TRBJ1-6; unclear D gene. This CDR3 has 13 residues. Trimming took off 8 bases at V and 7 bases at J, with 12 bases between the two ends. Germline lookup yields CDR1 LGHDT and CDR2 YNNKEL (reference sequence). In nucleotides, the CDR3 is TGTGCCAGCTCCACTGCCTTCAATTCACCCCTCCACTTT. Encoded protein: CASSTAFNSPLHF. Full variable domain (outside the CDR3, taken from reference TRBV3-1 and TRBJ1-6): DTAVSQTPKYLVTQMGNDKSIKCEQNLGHDTMYWYKQDSKKFLKIMFSYNNKELIINETVPNRFSPKSPDKAHLNLHINSLELGDSAVYFCASSTAFNSPLHFGNGTRLTVT.

The chain recombines TRBV15 with TRBJ2-1; TRBD2 agrees at 7 bases. The CDR3 has 15 amino acids. V lost 5 bases, J lost 3 bases, and 7 bases stayed unmatched. Germline CDR1 reads LNHNV; CDR2 reads YYDKDF (reference sequence). The CDR3 coding sequence is TGTGCCACCAGCCTAGGCGGACTAGGCTACAATGAGCAGTTCTTC. Translation gives CATSLGGLGYNEQFF. The whole variable domain, filled in from reference TRBV15 and TRBJ2-1, reads DAMVIQNPRYQVTQFGKPVTLSCSQTLNHNVMYWYQQKSSQAPKLLFHYYDKDFNNEADTPDNFQSRRPNTSFCFLDIRSPGLGDTAMYLCATSLGGLGYNEQFFGPGTRLTVL.

The rearrangement joins TRBV30 to TRBJ2-3; maybe TRBD1 (5 bases). Trimming cost V 2 bases and J 4 bases, with 10 bases left between them. Germline V gene sequence: CDR1 GTSNPN, CDR2 SVGIG (reference sequence). The CDR3 loop spans 13 amino acids. The CDR3, as DNA: TGTGCCTGGAGTCAGTGGGGCTCAGATACGCAGTATTTT. It codes for CAWSQWGSDTQYF.

The rearrangement uses TRBV5-1 and TRBJ2-7; 9 bases agree with TRBD1. The germline CDR1 and CDR2 sequences are SGHRS and YFSETQ. Trimming at V came to 4 bases and at J to 5 bases, leaving 7 bases not matched to a gene. The CDR3 loop spans 14 amino acids. The CDR3 DNA follows: TGCGCCAGCAGCCCGATCACAGGGGGCCACGAGCAGTACTTC. Its translation is CASSPITGGHEQYF. Drawing the rest from reference TRBV5-1 and TRBJ2-7, the complete variable domain is KAGVTQTPRYLIKTRGQQVTLSCSPISGHRSVSWYQQTPGQGLQFLFEYFSETQRNKGNFPGRFSGRQFSNSRSEMNVSTLELGDSALYLCASSPITGGHEQYFGPGTRLTVT.

Only a few counts were recorded for this clonotype. This chain connects TRBV20-1 to TRBJ2-5, with D possibly matching TRBD1 (5 bases). Germline V lookup: CDR1 DFQATT, CDR2 SNEGSKA (reference sequence). This CDR3 contains 15 residues. Deletions cut 3 bases from V and 4 bases from J, with 18 bases between. CDR3 amino acids: CSASTRLGARETQYF. DNA for the CDR3: TGCAGTGCTAGTACACGACTTGGGGCCAGAGAGACCCAGTACTTC.

CDR3 coding DNA: TGCGCCAGCAGCCCAAGGACAGGGAGGTTAACAGATACGCAGTATTTT. Its protein product is CASSPRTGRLTDTQYF. This rearrangement joins TRBV4-1 to TRBJ2-3; 8 bases match TRBD1. The CDR3 is 16 residues long. The ends lost 4 bases at V and 3 bases at J; junction bases unmatched: 9. Germline V gives CDR1 MGHRA, CDR2 YSYEKL.

A few counts support this clonotype. The chain recombines TRBV11-2 with TRBJ2-7; TRBD2 aligns across 15 bases. J gave up 0 bases and V 5 bases, and 14 bases lay outside the gene matches. CDR1 is SGHAT and CDR2 is FQNNGV in the germline V gene. This CDR3 spans 20 amino acids. In DNA form, the CDR3 reads TGTGCCAGCAGCCCCAGGTGGGGGACTAGCGGGAGGAACCCCTCCTACGAGCAGTACTTC. Its translation: CASSPRWGTSGRNPSYEQYF. Supplemented by reference TRBV11-2 and TRBJ2-7, the full variable domain reads EAGVAQSPRYKIIEKRQSVAFWCNPISGHATLYWYQQILGQGPKLLIQFQNNGVVDDSQLPKDRFSAERLKGVDSTLKIQPAKLEDSAVYLCASSPRWGTSGRNPSYEQYFGPGTRLTVT.

V gene TRBV10-3 combines with J gene TRBJ2-1; TRBD2 matches 9 bases. The V gene end was trimmed by 4 bases and the J gene end by 7 bases; junction bases not matched to a gene: 11. The CDR3 runs 16 residues. From germline, CDR1 is ENHRY and CDR2 SYGVKD. CDR3 amino acids: CAISAVGTSFGNEQFF. The CDR3, as DNA: TGTGCCATCAGTGCGGTGGGGACTAGCTTTGGGAATGAGCAGTTCTTC.

This clonotype was seen at least ten times. The chain links TRBV6-1 to TRBJ1-5; D is undetermined. Trimming shortened V by 8 bases and J by 11 bases, and 19 bases separated the two germline ends. This CDR3 has 13 residues. CDR1 MNHNS and CDR2 SASEGT come from the germline V gene. This chain's CDR3 is CASRRRSDLSQHF. CDR3 nucleotide sequence: TGTGCCAGCCGCCGCAGGAGCGATTTGTCCCAGCATTTT.

V usage is TRBV20-1 and J usage is TRBJ1-1; unclear D gene. This CDR3 is built from 12 residues. The germline V gene has CDR1 DFQATT and CDR2 SNEGSKA (reference sequence). The CDR3, as DNA: TGCAGGATAAACATGGGGAGCACTGAAGCTTTCTTT. Its protein is CRINMGSTEAFF.

This clonotype was recorded many times. The rearrangement uses TRBV6-1 and TRBJ2-7; D is possibly TRBD1 or TRBD2 (5 bases each). This CDR3 comprises 15 residues. The ends were cut back, 6 bases at V and 9 bases at J, with 24 bases in the middle. Germline assignment: CDR1 MNHNS and CDR2 SASEGT. The CDR3: CASRSFGAGMGVQYF. The CDR3 DNA is TGTGCCAGCAGGAGCTTCGGGGCTGGTATGGGGGTGCAGTACTTC.

In its sample, this clonotype was seen a few times. The chain carries TRBV7-2 and TRBJ2-2, with D tentatively TRBD2 (6 bases). Trimming removed 5 bases at V and 6 bases at J, with 13 bases between. The germline CDR1 and CDR2 sequences are SGHTA and FQGNSA. The CDR3 runs 14 residues. The CDR3 nucleotides read TGTGCCAGCAGCCCCACAGCGGGCGCCGGGGAGCTGTTTTTT. It encodes CASSPTAGAGELFF.

This clonotype was counted between two and nine times. The rearrangement joins TRBV24-1 to TRBJ2-1, with TRBD2 identical over 13 bases. V was clipped by 7 bases and J by 8 bases; unmatched bases: 10. This CDR3 region has 16 residues. Per the germline V gene, CDR1 is KGHDR and CDR2 is SFDVKD. CDR3 sequence reads: CATSSSGTSGIYEQFF. The CDR3 DNA reads TGTGCCACCAGCTCCTCCGGGACTAGCGGGATCTATGAGCAGTTCTTC.